This is a list of T cell receptor beta chains from one sample in a study of blood T cell repertoires in COVID-19. This table comes from immunoSEQ multiplex PCR, and its TCRdb copy is limited to in-frame clones, with some not included. The repertoire holds just over 300,000 clones, with about 88% as singletons. The sample taken for sequencing was PBMCs or T cells enriched from blood (not recorded which). These receptors originate from a woman aged 40-49 years who had recovered from COVID-19. Both conserved end residues are part of each CDR3. D genes are given only for firm matches. Expanded clones get a size class; other rows say once, few or many, or leave the size out.

V gene	clone size	D gene	J gene	CDR3 DNA	CDR3 protein
TRBV21-1	once	-	TRBJ2-7	TGTGCCAGCAGCACACCGGGACAGGGGCGAGAGCAGTACTTC	CASSTPGQGREQYF
TRBV7-9	-	-	TRBJ1-3	TGTGCCAGCAGCCCTACATTAGGAGCTGGAAACACCATATATTTT	CASSPTLGAGNTIYF
TRBV19	-	TRBD2	TRBJ2-1	TGTGCCAGTAGTATGGGGACTAGCGGCTACAATGAGCAGTTCTTC	CASSMGTSGYNEQFF
TRBV7-2	once	-	TRBJ1-1	TGTGCCAGCAGCTTCAGTCAAGGAGGCACTGAAGCTTTCTTT	CASSFSQGGTEAFF
TRBV19	few	TRBD1	TRBJ1-2	TGTGCCAGTAGTATCCTCGCGACAGGGACCTATGGCTACACCTTC	CASSILATGTYGYTF
TRBV5-1	-	-	TRBJ2-1	TGCGCCAGCAGCTGGGCCGCCGGGCGCGACTACGAGCAGTTCTTC	CASSWAAGRDYEQFF
TRBV2	-	-	TRBJ1-5	TGTGCCAGCAATCCGGTTTTAAGCAATCAGCCCCAGCATTTT	CASNPVLSNQPQHF
TRBV3-1/TRBV3-2	-	-	TRBJ2-2	TGTGCCAGCAGCCAAACTAGCCACACCGGGGAGCTGTTTTTT	CASSQTSHTGELFF
TRBV20-1	-	-	TRBJ2-4	TGCAGTGCCCTAAATCACATTCAGTACTTC	CSALNHIQYF
TRBV7-2	-	TRBD2	TRBJ2-7	TGTGCCAGCAGGCTAAGCGGGGGGGCGGGCTACGAGCAGTACTTC	CASRLSGGAGYEQYF
TRBV27	-	TRBD2	TRBJ2-2	TGTGCCAGCAAGGGACTAGCGGGAGGGACGAATTCCGGGGAGCTGTTTTTT	CASKGLAGGTNSGELFF
TRBV12-5	-	TRBD1	TRBJ2-1	TGTGCTAGTGGTTTGCTCTTGACAGGGGGTAGGTCCTACAATGAGCAGTTCTTC	CASGLLLTGGRSYNEQFF
TRBV2	-	-	TRBJ2-2	TGTGCCAGCAGTTCCAGGCAAATGAACACCGGGGAGCTGTTTTTT	CASSSRQMNTGELFF
TRBV10-2	-	TRBD1	TRBJ1-5	TGCGCCAGCAGCCGGACAGGGGACTCCAATCAGCCCCAGCATTTT	CASSRTGDSNQPQHF
TRBV4-3	-	TRBD1	TRBJ1-2	TGCGCCAGCAGCCAAGATCCCGGGACAGGGGTCGGCTACACCTTC	CASSQDPGTGVGYTF
TRBV11-2	few	TRBD1	TRBJ1-1	TGTGCCAGCAGCTCGGGACAGAGGAACACTGAAGCTTTCTTT	CASSSGQRNTEAFF
TRBV27	-	-	TRBJ2-5	TGTGCCAGCAGTTTTTTGGGGGCGCGACAGGAGACCCAGTACTTC	CASSFLGARQETQYF
TRBV19	once	TRBD1	TRBJ2-7	TGTGCCAGTAGTGCCGCCCCCGGACAGGTCTACGAGCAGTACTTC	CASSAAPGQVYEQYF
TRBV28	-	TRBD2	TRBJ2-6	TGTGCCAGCAGTTCGGGACTAGCGGGAGGGGGGAGTACCGCGAGCACTGGGGCCAACGTCCTGACTTTC	CASSSGLAGGGSTASTGANVLTF
TRBV28	-	-	TRBJ1-3	TGTGCCAGCAGTTTATACATCTCTGGAAACACCATATATTTT	CASSLYISGNTIYF
TRBV10-1	-	TRBD1	TRBJ2-3	TGCGCCAGCAGTGAGCCCGGGACAGGGGGCACAGATACGCAGTATTTT	CASSEPGTGGTDTQYF
TRBV29-1	-	TRBD2	TRBJ2-7	TGCAGCGCCTGGGGGGGGAGAACCTACGAGCAGTACTTC	CSAWGGRTYEQYF
TRBV6-4	-	-	TRBJ2-2	TGTGCCAGCAGTGAGTCTGTAACCGGGGAGCTGTTTTTT	CASSESVTGELFF
TRBV7-9	-	-	TRBJ2-7	TGTGCCAGCAGCTTAGAATGGGACTCCAGCTCTGAGCAGTACTTC	CASSLEWDSSSEQYF
TRBV13	-	-	TRBJ2-7	TGTGCCAGCAGCTTAAAACTCGTTCCCTACGAGCAGTACTTC	CASSLKLVPYEQYF
TRBV11-2	-	TRBD1	TRBJ1-3	TGTGCCAGCAGCTGGGGGGGACAGGGGGCTCCTGGAAACACCATATATTTT	CASSWGGQGAPGNTIYF
TRBV30	-	-	TRBJ1-5	TGTGCCTGGAGTAGGGAGACCGCAAGGCCCCAGCATTTT	CAWSRETARPQHF
TRBV29-1	-	-	TRBJ2-1	TGCAGCGCTAGACAGGCGTCTAGCGGATACAATGAGCAGTTCTTC	CSARQASSGYNEQFF
TRBV13	-	TRBD2	TRBJ2-1	TGTGCCAGCAGCTTTACTAGCGGGAGAGAGAATGAGCAGTTCTTC	CASSFTSGRENEQFF
TRBV6-4	few	-	TRBJ2-3	TGTGCCAGCAGTTTAGATAGCACAGATACGCAGTATTTT	CASSLDSTDTQYF
TRBV9	-	TRBD2	TRBJ2-5	TGTGCCAGCAGCACCTGGACTAGCGCGGAGACCCAGTACTTC	CASSTWTSAETQYF
TRBV15	-	TRBD2	TRBJ2-3	TGTGCCACCAGCAGAGAAGTAGCGGGGGGCGTAGAAGATACGCAGTATTTT	CATSREVAGGVEDTQYF
TRBV12-3/TRBV12-4	-	-	TRBJ1-5	TGTGCCAGTCGGGTGGGCAATCAGCCCCAGCATTTT	CASRVGNQPQHF
TRBV7-2	-	TRBD1	TRBJ2-1	TGTGCCAGCAGCTTAGCGCAGGGGGCGGGCTACAATGAGCAGTTCTTC	CASSLAQGAGYNEQFF
TRBV28	-	-	TRBJ2-7	TGTGCCAGCAGGGGTGACTACCACTACGAGCAGTACTTC	CASRGDYHYEQYF
TRBV3-1/TRBV3-2	-	-	TRBJ1-1	TGTGCCAGCAGCCCGCGCCAGGACACTGAAGCTTTCTTT	CASSPRQDTEAFF
TRBV7-2	-	TRBD2	TRBJ2-4	TGTGCCAGCAGCCTGGCTAGCGGGGGTAGAGCCAAAAACATTCAGTACTTC	CASSLASGGRAKNIQYF
TRBV5-5	-	-	TRBJ2-2	TGTGCCAGCAGCTGGAGGGACAGTAACACCGGGGAGCTGTTTTTT	CASSWRDSNTGELFF
TRBV6-2/TRBV6-3	-	-	TRBJ1-2	TGTGCCAGCAGTTACTCCGGGTATGGCTACACCTTC	CASSYSGYGYTF
TRBV30	-	-	TRBJ1-3	TGTGCCTGGAGTGTGGGGGGGATAAGCTCTGGAAACACCATATATTTT	CAWSVGGISSGNTIYF
TRBV7-9	-	-	TRBJ2-1	TGTGCCAGCACCCTCGGTGGGGGGGGCGATTACAATGAGCAGTTCTTC	CASTLGGGGDYNEQFF
TRBV5-6	-	TRBD1	TRBJ1-6	TGTGCCAGCAGTTCGGGACAGGGCGATTCACCCCTCCACTTT	CASSSGQGDSPLHF
TRBV29-1	-	TRBD2	TRBJ2-3	TGCAGCGCCCCCGTGGCTAGCGGCCTAACAGATACGCAGTATTTT	CSAPVASGLTDTQYF
TRBV28	-	TRBD2	TRBJ2-7	TGTGCCAGTATGAGCGGGGGCTCCTACGAGCAGTACTTC	CASMSGGSYEQYF